A single sample gave rise to the 8 T cell receptor beta chains below, sequenced in a study of cytotoxic CD8 clonotypes in ibrutinib-treated CLL. Here immunoSEQ multiplex PCR was the method, and the copy in TCRdb shows in-frame clones only, minus some. The sample carries some 290,000 clones, 80% recorded once. Sequenced material: PBMCs, taken before ibrutinib treatment. The source of these receptors is a human donor with chronic lymphocytic leukemia.

The V gene is TRBV6-1, the J gene TRBJ2-5; possible D gene TRBD1, 7 bases. V dropped 10 bases and J dropped 5 bases, with 14 bases sitting between them. Germline V gives CDR1 MNHNS, CDR2 SASEGT. The CDR3 runs to 12 residues. The CDR3 spells CANNPGGETQYF. CDR3 nucleotides: TGTGCCAACAACCCAGGGGGGGAGACCCAGTACTTC.

The chain is built from TRBV4-3 and TRBJ1-2, with D tentatively TRBD1 (6 bases). The length of the CDR3 is 14 residues. V was clipped by 6 bases and J by 8 bases, with 19 bases between them. The germline V gene has CDR1 LGHNA and CDR2 YSLEER. CDR3 bases: TGCGCCAGCAGTCCGAGGGGGACCTCGGGGGGCTACACCTTC. Translating gives CASSPRGTSGGYTF.

The genes are TRBV7-9 and TRBJ1-1; D may be TRBD1 (5 bases). The CDR3 is made up of 15 amino acids. V was pared by 4 bases and J by 0 bases, with 12 bases between. Germline V gene data show CDR1 as SEHNR and CDR2 as FQNEAQ (reference sequence). For the CDR3, the DNA is TGTGCCAGCAGCTGGGGGGTAGGACTGAACACTGAAGCTTTCTTT. This sequence encodes CASSWGVGLNTEAFF. Looking up the rest from reference TRBV7-9 and TRBJ1-1 gives the full variable domain: DTGVSQNPRHKITKRGQNVTFRCDPISEHNRLYWYRQTLGQGPEFLTYFQNEAQLEKSRLLSDRFSAERPKGSFSTLEIQRTEQGDSAMYLCASSWGVGLNTEAFFGQGTRLTVV.

In DNA form, the CDR3 reads TGCGCCAGCAGCTTACCCGACAGGAATACGGGCGAGCAGTACTTC. Encoded protein: CASSLPDRNTGEQYF. The chain recombines TRBV5-1 with TRBJ2-7, with D perhaps TRBD1 (6 bases). Germline CDR1 and CDR2: SGHRS and YFSETQ. The CDR3 consists of 15 residues. Trimming pared 2 bases from V and 6 bases from J, leaving 18 bases between.

V and J are TRBV7-3 and TRBJ2-6, with unresolved D. Germline CDR1 and CDR2: SGHTA and FQGTGA. Trimming removed 1 base from V and 1 base from J, with 11 bases in between. This CDR3 region has 17 residues. As DNA, the CDR3 is TGTGCCAGCAGCTTAAATCTCTACCAGTCTGGGGCCAACGTCCTGACTTTC. Translation gives CASSLNLYQSGANVLTF. Full variable domain (remainder filled in from reference TRBV7-3 and TRBJ2-6): GAGVSQTPSNKVTEKGKYVELRCDPISGHTALYWYRQSLGQGPEFLIYFQGTGAADDSGLPNDRFFAVRPEGSVSTLKIQRTERGDSAVYLCASSLNLYQSGANVLTFGAGSRLTVL.

The rearrangement joins TRBV7-8 to TRBJ2-7; D gene uncertain. The CDR3 covers 13 residues. Trimming shortened V by 1 base and J by 2 bases, and 6 bases separated the two germline ends. Germline V CDR1 and CDR2: SGHVS, FQNEAQ. The CDR3 loop reads CASSLVETYEQYF. CDR3 in DNA: TGTGCCAGCAGCTTAGTCGAGACCTACGAGCAGTACTTC.

The chain carries TRBV29-1 and TRBJ2-5, with 7 bases matching TRBD2. Germline values: CDR1 SQVTM, CDR2 ANQGSEA. The ends lost 7 bases at V and 4 bases at J; junction bases unmatched: 9. The CDR3 sequence is 13 residues long. The CDR3 protein is CSARGGARETQYF. Here the CDR3 DNA reads TGCAGCGCAAGGGGAGGGGCCCGAGAGACCCAGTACTTC.

The rearrangement links TRBV19 to TRBJ2-3; 7 bases agree with TRBD2. Germline V gene lookup returns CDR1 LNHDA and CDR2 SQIVND (reference sequence). The CDR3 covers 14 residues. The trim removed 4 bases at V and 4 bases at J, leaving 5 bases unmatched. CDR3 bases: TGTGCCAGTAGTAGCATCGGGGGGTCAGATACGCAGTATTTT. Its translation is CASSSIGGSDTQYF.